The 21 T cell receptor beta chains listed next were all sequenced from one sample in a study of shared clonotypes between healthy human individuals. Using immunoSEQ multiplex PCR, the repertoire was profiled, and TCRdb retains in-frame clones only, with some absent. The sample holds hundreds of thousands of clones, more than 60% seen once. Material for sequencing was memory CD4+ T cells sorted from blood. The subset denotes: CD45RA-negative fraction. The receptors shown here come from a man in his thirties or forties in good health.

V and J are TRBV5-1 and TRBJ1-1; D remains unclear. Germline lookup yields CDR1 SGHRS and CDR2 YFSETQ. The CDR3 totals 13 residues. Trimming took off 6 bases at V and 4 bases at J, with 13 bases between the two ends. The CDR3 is CASKERPGTEAFF. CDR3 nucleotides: TGCGCCAGCAAGGAAAGGCCGGGCACTGAAGCTTTCTTT.

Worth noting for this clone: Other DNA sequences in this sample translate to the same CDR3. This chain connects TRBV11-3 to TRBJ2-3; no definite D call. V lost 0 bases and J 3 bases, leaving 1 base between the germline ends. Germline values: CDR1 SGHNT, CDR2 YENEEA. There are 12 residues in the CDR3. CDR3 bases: TGTGCCAGCAGCTTAGATACAGATACGCAGTATTTT. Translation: CASSLDTDTQYF.

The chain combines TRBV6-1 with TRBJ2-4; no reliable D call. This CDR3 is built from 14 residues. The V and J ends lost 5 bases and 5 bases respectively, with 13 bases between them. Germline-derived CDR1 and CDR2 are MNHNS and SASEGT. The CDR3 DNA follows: TGTGCCAGCAGTCTGGTGGGATGGGAAAACATTCAGTACTTC. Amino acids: CASSLVGWENIQYF.

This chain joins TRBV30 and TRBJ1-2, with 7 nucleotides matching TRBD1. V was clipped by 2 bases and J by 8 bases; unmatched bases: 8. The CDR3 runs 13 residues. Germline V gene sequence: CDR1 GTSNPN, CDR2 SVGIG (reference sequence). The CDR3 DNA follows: TGTGCCTGGAGTCCACCGGGACAGAGGGGCTACACCTTC. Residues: CAWSPPGQRGYTF.

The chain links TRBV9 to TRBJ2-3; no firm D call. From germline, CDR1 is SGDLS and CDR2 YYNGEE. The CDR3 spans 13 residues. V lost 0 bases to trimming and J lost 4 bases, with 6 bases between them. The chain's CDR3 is CASSVGYSDTQYF. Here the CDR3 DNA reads TGTGCCAGCAGCGTAGGGTATTCAGATACGCAGTATTTT.

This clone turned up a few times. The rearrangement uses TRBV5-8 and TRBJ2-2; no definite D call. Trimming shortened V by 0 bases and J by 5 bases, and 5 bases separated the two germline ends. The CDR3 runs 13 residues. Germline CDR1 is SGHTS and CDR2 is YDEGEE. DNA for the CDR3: TGTGCCAGCAGCTTGGATGGAACCGGGGAGCTGTTTTTT. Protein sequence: CASSLDGTGELFF.

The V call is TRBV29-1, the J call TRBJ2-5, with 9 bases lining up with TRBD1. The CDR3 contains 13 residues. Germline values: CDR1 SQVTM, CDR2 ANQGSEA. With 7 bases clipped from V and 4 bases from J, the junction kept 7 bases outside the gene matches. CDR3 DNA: TGCAGCGCGGGACAGGGTAAGCGAGAGACCCAGTACTTC. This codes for CSAGQGKRETQYF.

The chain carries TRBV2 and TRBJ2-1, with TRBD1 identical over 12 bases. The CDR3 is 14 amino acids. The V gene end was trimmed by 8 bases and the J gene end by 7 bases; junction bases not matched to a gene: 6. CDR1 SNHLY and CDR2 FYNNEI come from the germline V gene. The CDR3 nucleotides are TGTGCCAGCGGGCGGGACAGGGGGCAGAATGAGCAGTTCTTC. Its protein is CASGRDRGQNEQFF.

CDR3 region: CASSQSSVGRVAKNIQYF. CDR3 DNA: TGCGCCAGCAGCCAAAGTAGCGTGGGGCGGGTAGCCAAAAACATTCAGTACTTC. The chain is built from TRBV4-3 and TRBJ2-4, with D perhaps being TRBD1 or TRBD2 (5 bases each). Between the trimmed V and J ends, which lost 2 bases and 0 bases, there was a span of 17 bases. The germline CDR1 and CDR2 sequences are LGHNA and YSLEER. There are 18 residues in the CDR3.

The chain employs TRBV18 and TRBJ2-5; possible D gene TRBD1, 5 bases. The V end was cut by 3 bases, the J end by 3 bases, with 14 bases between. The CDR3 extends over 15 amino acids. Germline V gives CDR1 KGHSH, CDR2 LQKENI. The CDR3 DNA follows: TGTGCCAGCTCACCCAATAGACAGTCAAAAGAGACCCAGTACTTC. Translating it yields CASSPNRQSKETQYF.

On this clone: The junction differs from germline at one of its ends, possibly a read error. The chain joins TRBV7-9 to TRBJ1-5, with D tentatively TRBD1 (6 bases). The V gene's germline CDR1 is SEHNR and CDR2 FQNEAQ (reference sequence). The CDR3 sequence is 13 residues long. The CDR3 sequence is CASSLDRDQPRHF. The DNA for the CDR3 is TGTGCCAGCAGCTTAGACAGGGATCAGCCCCGGCATTTT.

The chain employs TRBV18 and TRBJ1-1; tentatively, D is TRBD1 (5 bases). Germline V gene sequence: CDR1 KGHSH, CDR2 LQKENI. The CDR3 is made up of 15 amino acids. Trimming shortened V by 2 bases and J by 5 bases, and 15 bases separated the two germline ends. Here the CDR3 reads CASSPIGGGGTEAFF. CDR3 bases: TGTGCCAGCTCACCAATTGGGGGGGGAGGGACTGAAGCTTTCTTT.

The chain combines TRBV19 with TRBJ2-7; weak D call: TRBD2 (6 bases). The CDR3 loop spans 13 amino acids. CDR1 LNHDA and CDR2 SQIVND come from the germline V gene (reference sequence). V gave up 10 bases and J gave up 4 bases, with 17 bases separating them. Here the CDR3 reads CAIAGGESYEQYF. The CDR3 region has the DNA TGTGCCATAGCCGGGGGAGAATCTTACGAGCAGTACTTC. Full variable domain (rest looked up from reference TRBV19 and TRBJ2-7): DGGITQSPKYLFRKEGQNVTLSCEQNLNHDAMYWYRQDPGQGLRLIYYSQIVNDFQKGDIAEGYSVSREKKESFPLTVTSAQKNPTAFYLCAIAGGESYEQYFGPGTRLTVT.

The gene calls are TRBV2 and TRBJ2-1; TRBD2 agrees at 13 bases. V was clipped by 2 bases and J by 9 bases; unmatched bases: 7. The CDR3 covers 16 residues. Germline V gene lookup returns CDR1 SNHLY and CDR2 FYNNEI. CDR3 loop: CASSERLLAGGTEQFF. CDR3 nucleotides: TGTGCCAGCAGTGAAAGGTTACTAGCGGGAGGGACTGAGCAGTTCTTC.

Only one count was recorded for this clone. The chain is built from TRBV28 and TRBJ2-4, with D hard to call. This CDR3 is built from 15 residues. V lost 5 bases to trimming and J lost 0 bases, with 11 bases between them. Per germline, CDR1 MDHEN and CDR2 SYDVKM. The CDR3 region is CASSERLLAKNIQYF. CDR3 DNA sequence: TGTGCCAGCAGTGAGAGGTTGCTAGCCAAAAACATTCAGTACTTC.

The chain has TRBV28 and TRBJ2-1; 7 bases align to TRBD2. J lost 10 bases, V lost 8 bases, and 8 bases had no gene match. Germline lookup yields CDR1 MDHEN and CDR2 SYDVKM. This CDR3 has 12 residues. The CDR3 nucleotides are TGTGCCAGCGCTAGGGGAGGGCGGGAGCAGTTCTTC. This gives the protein CASARGGREQFF.

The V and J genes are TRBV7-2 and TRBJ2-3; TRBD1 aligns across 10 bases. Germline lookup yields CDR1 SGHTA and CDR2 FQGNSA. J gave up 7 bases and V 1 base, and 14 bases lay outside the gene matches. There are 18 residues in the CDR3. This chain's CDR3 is CASSLGVPGQGRGYTQYF. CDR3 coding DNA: TGTGCCAGCAGCTTAGGGGTCCCGGGACAGGGGCGGGGATATACGCAGTATTTT.

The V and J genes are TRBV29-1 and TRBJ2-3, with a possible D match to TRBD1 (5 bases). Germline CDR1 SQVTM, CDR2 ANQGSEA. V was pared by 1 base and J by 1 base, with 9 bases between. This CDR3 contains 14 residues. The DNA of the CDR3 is TGCAGCGTTGAAGGGGGCGGAGGCACAGATACGCAGTATTTT. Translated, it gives CSVEGGGGTDTQYF.

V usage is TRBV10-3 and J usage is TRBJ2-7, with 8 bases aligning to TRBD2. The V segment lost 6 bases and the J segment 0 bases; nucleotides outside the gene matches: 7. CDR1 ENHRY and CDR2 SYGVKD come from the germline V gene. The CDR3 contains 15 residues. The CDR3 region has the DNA TGTGCCATCAGCCAACTAGCGGATAGCTCCTACGAGCAGTACTTC. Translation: CAISQLADSSYEQYF.

This chain's CDR3 is CATSRDRYHATQYNEQFF. The CDR3, as DNA: TGTGCCACCAGCAGAGACAGGTACCATGCGACACAATACAATGAGCAGTTCTTC. The chain has TRBV15 and TRBJ2-1; D gene unclear. The CDR3 has 18 amino acids. CDR1 is LNHNV and CDR2 is YYDKDF in the germline V gene (reference sequence). Trimming pared 0 bases from V and 4 bases from J, leaving 19 bases between.

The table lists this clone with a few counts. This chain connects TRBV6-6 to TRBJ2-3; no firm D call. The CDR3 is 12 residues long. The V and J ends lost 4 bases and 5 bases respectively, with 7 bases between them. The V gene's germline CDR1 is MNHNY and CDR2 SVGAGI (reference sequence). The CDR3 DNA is TGTGCCAGCAGTTCCAATATAGATACGCAGTATTTT. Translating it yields CASSSNIDTQYF.